The clone carrying this T cell receptor (beta chain) was detected a few times. The antigen is unknown. Uncontrolled infection, other autoimmune disease, pregnancy or lactation excluded patients. Fresh 10 ml peripheral blood yielded PBMCs. The sample originates from a study of T cells in Graves' hyperthyroidism and ophthalmopathy. Turning to the study itself: Prior to any treatment, at the point of initial diagnosis, peripheral blood was collected.

Amplification yielded TCR beta CDR3 regions, with RNA transcripts as the source. RT-PCR in the first round (using the HTBI primer set) targeted the TCR CDR3. MiXCR was run by TCRdb on the multiplex PCR reads, yielding one entry per CDR3 protein. This table has approximately 530,000 distinct CDR3 sequences, 15% to 20% appearing once. Study results and limitations: From stable hyperthyroidism, ophthalmopathy was separated by a 13 V-J model.

Input material: blood. This receptor was obtained from a man aged 40-55 years with Graves' ophthalmopathy.

The CDR3 DNA sequence: TGCGCCAGCAGCCAAGATGGGGGACGGATAAATTCACCCCTCCACTTT. Its translation: CASSQDGGRINSPLHF. The chain has TRBV4-1 and TRBJ1-6; D may be TRBD1 (5 bases). CDR3 length: 16 amino acids. Germline V gene sequence: CDR1 MGHRA, CDR2 YSYEKL. Trimming stripped 0 bases from V and 7 bases from J, with 13 bases between.